This T cell receptor (beta chain) was recorded in a study of metastatic and nonmetastatic thyroid tumors. Study-wide results and limits: It was reportedly found that TCR beta diversity was significantly higher in malignant thyroid tumors than in benign nodules, a difference seen in both blood and tumor samples.

The J segment lost 7 bases and the V segment lost 1 base, leaving 4 bases of the junction unmatched. Germline loops: CDR1 SGHNT, CDR2 YYREEE (reference sequence). The CDR3 has 15 amino acids. In its sample, this clone was seen many times. Its specificity is unknown. As handled by the study authors: Clinicopathological groups differed in CDR3, with these differences serving to build a distant-metastasis classifier for papillary thyroid cancer. TCRdb re-clonotyped the PCR reads via MiXCR. The V and J calls reflect TCRdb's pipeline rather than the authors' work. Here the sample spans about 28,000 clones, 20% being singletons. Every patient was untreated before thyroid surgery.

V usage is TRBV5-4 and J usage is TRBJ1-4; 10 nucleotides align to TRBD1. The material sequenced was blood. The TCR sequence derives from a female donor with papillary thyroid cancer or a benign thyroid nodule (not recorded which). Some clones in this sample may be carry-over from other donors' samples. This CDR3 is CASSLWTGGSEKLFF. The CDR3 DNA follows: TGTGCCAGCAGCTTGTGGACAGGGGGAAGTGAAAAACTGTTTTTT.